The TCR beta chain described here comes from a study of cytomegalovirus exposure and HLA in healthy donors. Findings of the study overall: Analysis performed later found over 15,000 TCR beta sequences associated with HLA alleles at 0.05 false discovery rate. In presence/absence analyses, roughly uniform sequencing depth across donors was assumed.

Unrecorded immune exposures were likely, despite nominal health at sampling. Points on this clone: Its antigen is unidentified.

CDR1 is MNHNS and CDR2 is SASEGT in the germline V gene. The CDR3 loop spans 13 amino acids. Trimming removed 6 bases from V and 3 bases from J, with 11 bases in between. PCR used 60 Vbeta primers and 13 Jbeta primers. TCRdb's table, derived via immunoSEQ multiplex PCR, lists solely in-frame clones and lacks some. The data contain 90,000 to 120,000 clones, around 76% of them seen just once; the ten biggest clones take up approximately 2%. This TCR was recovered from a man younger than 35 in good health and CMV-seronegative. The chain recombines TRBV6-1 with TRBJ1-1; D not certain. The specimen sequenced was PBMCs. The CDR3 region has the DNA TGTGCCAGCAGCCGGGTATGGGACACTGAAGCTTTCTTT. This codes for CASSRVWDTEAFF.